One TCR beta chain is described in this entry. Antigen specificity is unknown. This entry comes from a study of shared clonotypes between healthy human individuals. Libraries were prepared by immunoSEQ multiplex PCR; TCRdb keeps only in-frame clonotypes and omits some of them. The data hold approximately 2.5 million clones, with 90% to 95% observed a single time. Memory CD4+ cells were the fraction left after CD45RA+ naive selection. Study results and caveats: Lower generation probabilities were found for non-shared clonotypes than for those shared by all four donors.

J gave up 5 bases and V 6 bases, and 8 bases lay outside the gene matches. The CDR3 totals 14 residues. CDR1 is MNHEY and CDR2 is SVGAGI in the germline V gene. The chain carries TRBV6-5 and TRBJ1-1; 8 nucleotides line up with TRBD1. This TCR derives from a man aged 18 to 30 in good health. Some clones in this sample may be carry-over from other donors' samples. The material sequenced was naive CD4+ T cells from PBMCs. The subset is: CD45RA+ positively selected. CDR3 DNA: TGTGCCAGCAGCTCCAGGGGGCGGGGGACTGAAGCTTTCTTT. Translating gives CASSSRGRGTEAFF.